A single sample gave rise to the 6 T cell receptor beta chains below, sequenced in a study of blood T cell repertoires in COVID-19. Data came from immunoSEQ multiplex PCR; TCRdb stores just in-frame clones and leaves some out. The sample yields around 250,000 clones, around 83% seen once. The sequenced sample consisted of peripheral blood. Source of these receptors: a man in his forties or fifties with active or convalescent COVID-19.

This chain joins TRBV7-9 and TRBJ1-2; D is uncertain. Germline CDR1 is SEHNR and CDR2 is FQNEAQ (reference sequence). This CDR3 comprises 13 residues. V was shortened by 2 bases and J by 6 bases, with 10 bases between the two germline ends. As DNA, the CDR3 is TGTGCCAGCAGCTTAATCTTAACAAATGGCTACACCTTC. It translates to CASSLILTNGYTF.

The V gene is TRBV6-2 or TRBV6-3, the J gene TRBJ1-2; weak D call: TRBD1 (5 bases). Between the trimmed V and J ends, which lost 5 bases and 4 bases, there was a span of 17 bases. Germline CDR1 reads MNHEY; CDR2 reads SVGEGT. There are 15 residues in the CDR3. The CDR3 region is CASSVSGSQSYGYTF. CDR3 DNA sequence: TGTGCCAGCAGTGTCTCAGGGTCTCAGAGCTATGGCTACACCTTC.

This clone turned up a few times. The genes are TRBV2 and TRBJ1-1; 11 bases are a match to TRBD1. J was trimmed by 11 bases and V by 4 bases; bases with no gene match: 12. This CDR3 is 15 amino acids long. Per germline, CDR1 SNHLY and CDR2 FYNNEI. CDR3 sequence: CASSVGDRGKMEAFF. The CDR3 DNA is TGTGCCAGCAGTGTGGGGGACAGGGGGAAGATGGAGGCTTTCTTT.

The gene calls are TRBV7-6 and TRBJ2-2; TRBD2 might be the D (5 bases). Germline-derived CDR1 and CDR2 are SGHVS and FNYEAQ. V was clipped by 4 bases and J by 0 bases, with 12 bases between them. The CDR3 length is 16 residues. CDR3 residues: CASSSRTGTNTGELFF. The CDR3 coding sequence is TGTGCCAGCAGCTCGAGGACGGGAACGAACACCGGGGAGCTGTTTTTT.

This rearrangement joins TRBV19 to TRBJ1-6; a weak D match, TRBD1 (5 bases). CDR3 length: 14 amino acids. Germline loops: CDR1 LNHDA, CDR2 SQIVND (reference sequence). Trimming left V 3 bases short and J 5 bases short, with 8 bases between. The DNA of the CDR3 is TGTGCCAGTAGTATTGACAGTGATAATTCACCCCTCCACTTT. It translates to CASSIDSDNSPLHF. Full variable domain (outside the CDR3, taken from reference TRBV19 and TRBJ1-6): DGGITQSPKYLFRKEGQNVTLSCEQNLNHDAMYWYRQDPGQGLRLIYYSQIVNDFQKGDIAEGYSVSREKKESFPLTVTSAQKNPTAFYLCASSIDSDNSPLHFGNGTRLTVT.

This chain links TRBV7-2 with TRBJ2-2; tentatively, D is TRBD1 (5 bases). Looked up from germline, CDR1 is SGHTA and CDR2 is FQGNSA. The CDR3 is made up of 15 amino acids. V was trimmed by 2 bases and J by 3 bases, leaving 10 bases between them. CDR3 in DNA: TGTGCCAGCAGCTTAACGGACACATACACCGGGGAGCTGTTTTTT. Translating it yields CASSLTDTYTGELFF.